A selection of T cell receptor beta chains follows, all from one sample in a study of T cells in Graves' hyperthyroidism and ophthalmopathy. TCRdb independently ran MiXCR on the multiplex PCR reads; one entry per CDR3 protein. The data show approximately 700,000 distinct CDR3 sequences, less than 20% seen once. Sequences were obtained from blood. The receptors come from a man aged 18 to 29 with Graves' hyperthyroidism. The CDR3 runs from the conserved cysteine through the conserved F or W. Fields, in order: V gene, D gene, J gene, clone size, CDR3 DNA, CDR3 protein. The D gene is left open where the match is weak. Not every row has a clone size; where given, it reads once, few, many or a size class.

v_gene: TRBV5-4
d_gene: TRBD1
j_gene: TRBJ2-5
abundance: .
CDR3nt: TGTGCCAGCAGCCGGGGACAGGCGGGGGAGACCCAGTACTTC
CDR3aa: CASSRGQAGETQYF

v_gene: TRBV9
d_gene: TRBD2
j_gene: TRBJ2-7
abundance: few
CDR3nt: TGTGCCAGCAGCGCGACTAGCAGGGACTACGAGCAGTACTTC
CDR3aa: CASSATSRDYEQYF

v_gene: TRBV10-3
d_gene: .
j_gene: TRBJ1-1
abundance: many
CDR3nt: TGTGCCATCAGTGAGTCCGTAGGGGGAAGCACTGAAGCTTTCTTT
CDR3aa: CAISESVGGSTEAFF

v_gene: TRBV30
d_gene: .
j_gene: TRBJ2-1
abundance: .
CDR3nt: TGTGCCTGGAGTCATCTGGGGAATGAGCAGTTCTTC
CDR3aa: CAWSHLGNEQFF

v_gene: TRBV7-2
d_gene: TRBD1
j_gene: TRBJ2-5
abundance: many
CDR3nt: TGTGCCAGCAGCCGGACAGGGACCCTACAAGAGACCCAGTACTTC
CDR3aa: CASSRTGTLQETQYF

v_gene: TRBV19
d_gene: TRBD1
j_gene: TRBJ1-5
abundance: .
CDR3nt: TGTGCCAGTAGTATGCGGGGGGAGCAGGGGGCCTATCAGCCCCAGCATTTT
CDR3aa: CASSMRGEQGAYQPQHF

v_gene: TRBV2
d_gene: TRBD1
j_gene: TRBJ1-2
abundance: .
CDR3nt: TGTGCCAGCAGGGGGGACAGGGTACCCTATGGCTACACCTTC
CDR3aa: CASRGDRVPYGYTF

v_gene: TRBV18
d_gene: .
j_gene: TRBJ1-1
abundance: few
CDR3nt: TGTGCCAGCTCACCCGTGGTGCAGTGGAACACTGAAGCTTTCTTT
CDR3aa: CASSPVVQWNTEAFF

v_gene: TRBV9
d_gene: .
j_gene: TRBJ2-5
abundance: few
CDR3nt: TGTGCCAGCAGCTCCACCCCCGGGGGGCCTCAAGAGACCCAGTACTTC
CDR3aa: CASSSTPGGPQETQYF

v_gene: TRBV28
d_gene: .
j_gene: TRBJ2-5
abundance: many
CDR3nt: TGTGCCAGCAGTTCCCTCGAGGGGACCCAGTACTTC
CDR3aa: CASSSLEGTQYF

v_gene: TRBV5-1
d_gene: .
j_gene: TRBJ2-7
abundance: many
CDR3nt: TGCGCCAGCAGCTTGGTCGCCAGCTCGGGGCTTCGGACCTACGAGCAGTACTTC
CDR3aa: CASSLVASSGLRTYEQYF

v_gene: TRBV4-1
d_gene: .
j_gene: TRBJ1-1
abundance: few
CDR3nt: TGCGCCAGCAGCGATCTGAGGACAGTCAACACTGAAGCTTTCTTT
CDR3aa: CASSDLRTVNTEAFF

v_gene: TRBV28
d_gene: TRBD2
j_gene: TRBJ2-3
abundance: many
CDR3nt: TGTGCCAGCAGTTCCCGGGAGGTCGATACGCAGTATTTT
CDR3aa: CASSSREVDTQYF

v_gene: TRBV7-2
d_gene: .
j_gene: TRBJ1-1
abundance: .
CDR3nt: TGTGCCAGCAGCTCCCGAACAGGGATTCCTGAAGCTTTCTTT
CDR3aa: CASSSRTGIPEAFF

v_gene: TRBV12-3/TRBV12-4
d_gene: TRBD1
j_gene: TRBJ2-7
abundance: many
CDR3nt: TGTGCCAGCAGTCGATCAGGGGGATGGTACGGGCAGTACTTC
CDR3aa: CASSRSGGWYGQYF

v_gene: TRBV11-2
d_gene: .
j_gene: TRBJ2-1
abundance: many
CDR3nt: TGTGCCAGCAGCTTAATTCGGGAGAAAGTGGGTCACAATGAGCAGTTCTTC
CDR3aa: CASSLIREKVGHNEQFF

v_gene: TRBV10-3
d_gene: .
j_gene: TRBJ2-5
abundance: many
CDR3nt: TGTGCCATCAGTGCCCCGGGACAACAAGAGACCCAGTACTTC
CDR3aa: CAISAPGQQETQYF

v_gene: TRBV5-1
d_gene: .
j_gene: TRBJ2-7
abundance: .
CDR3nt: TGCGCCAGCAGCCAATCCGGGTCTTACTCCTACGAGCAGTACTTC
CDR3aa: CASSQSGSYSYEQYF

v_gene: TRBV19
d_gene: TRBD2
j_gene: TRBJ2-1
abundance: .
CDR3nt: TGTGCCAGTAGTTCCCTTGGGACTAGCGGGAGAAATGAGCAGTTCTTC
CDR3aa: CASSSLGTSGRNEQFF

v_gene: TRBV28
d_gene: TRBD1
j_gene: TRBJ1-3
abundance: few
CDR3nt: TGTGCCAGCAGCCCTACAGGGGAAGTGGACACCATATATTTT
CDR3aa: CASSPTGEVDTIYF

v_gene: TRBV30
d_gene: .
j_gene: TRBJ2-3
abundance: many
CDR3nt: TGTGCCTGGAGTTGGACTGGCACAGATACGCAGTATTTT
CDR3aa: CAWSWTGTDTQYF

v_gene: TRBV29-1
d_gene: .
j_gene: TRBJ1-3
abundance: few
CDR3nt: TGCAGCGTTGTCGAGGGAAACACCATATATTTT
CDR3aa: CSVVEGNTIYF

v_gene: TRBV2
d_gene: .
j_gene: TRBJ2-5
abundance: many
CDR3nt: TGTGCCAGCAGTGAAGCAAACATAGGGGGGACCCAGTACTTC
CDR3aa: CASSEANIGGTQYF

v_gene: TRBV28
d_gene: .
j_gene: TRBJ1-4
abundance: few
CDR3nt: TGTGCCAGCAGCTTTGGACGGATTAATGAAAAACTGTTTTTT
CDR3aa: CASSFGRINEKLFF

v_gene: TRBV20-1
d_gene: .
j_gene: TRBJ2-1
abundance: many
CDR3nt: TGCAGTGTCCACGGCGGAAGCTCCTACAATGAGCAGTTCTTC
CDR3aa: CSVHGGSSYNEQFF

v_gene: TRBV9
d_gene: .
j_gene: TRBJ2-1
abundance: once
CDR3nt: TGTGCCAGCAGCGTATCGGATGACAATGAGCAGTTCTTC
CDR3aa: CASSVSDDNEQFF

v_gene: TRBV28
d_gene: TRBD1
j_gene: TRBJ1-1
abundance: .
CDR3nt: TGTGCCAGCAGTTTTTCAGGGGGCAACACTGAAGCTTTCTTT
CDR3aa: CASSFSGGNTEAFF

v_gene: TRBV3-2
d_gene: .
j_gene: TRBJ1-3
abundance: few
CDR3nt: TGTGCCAGCAGCCAAGCGCCTCGGAGAGGGCTCTCTGGAAACACCATATATTTT
CDR3aa: CASSQAPRRGLSGNTIYF

v_gene: TRBV7-3
d_gene: TRBD2
j_gene: TRBJ2-1
abundance: many
CDR3nt: TGTGCCAGCAGCTTAACCACTAGCGTCGAGAATGAGCAGTTCTTC
CDR3aa: CASSLTTSVENEQFF

v_gene: TRBV7-9
d_gene: .
j_gene: TRBJ2-1
abundance: .
CDR3nt: TGTGCCAGCAGCTTAATTACCACGGGGAGCTCCTACAATGAGCAGTTCTTC
CDR3aa: CASSLITTGSSYNEQFF

v_gene: TRBV20-1
d_gene: TRBD2
j_gene: TRBJ2-1
abundance: many
CDR3nt: TGCAGTCCTCTTAGCGGGAGGGCCTACAATGAGCAGTTCTTC
CDR3aa: CSPLSGRAYNEQFF

v_gene: TRBV7-2
d_gene: .
j_gene: TRBJ1-2
abundance: few
CDR3nt: TGTGCCAGCAGCCCCTCAGCATCTAACTATGGCTACACCTTC
CDR3aa: CASSPSASNYGYTF

v_gene: TRBV6-2/TRBV6-3
d_gene: .
j_gene: TRBJ1-1
abundance: many
CDR3nt: TGTGCCAGCAGGAAGACGGAGATCATGAACACTGAAGCTTTCTTT
CDR3aa: CASRKTEIMNTEAFF

v_gene: TRBV29-1
d_gene: TRBD2
j_gene: TRBJ2-3
abundance: .
CDR3nt: TGCAGCGTCCCCCCAGCGGGAGGGAGTACAGATACGCAGTATTTT
CDR3aa: CSVPPAGGSTDTQYF

v_gene: TRBV5-1
d_gene: .
j_gene: TRBJ2-7
abundance: few
CDR3nt: TGCGCCAGCAGCTTGGTGCAGGCCGGATCCTACGAGCAGTACTTC
CDR3aa: CASSLVQAGSYEQYF

v_gene: TRBV6-4
d_gene: TRBD1
j_gene: TRBJ1-1
abundance: .
CDR3nt: TGTGCCAGCAGTTACTCGTTCTTTCGGACAGGGAACACTGAAGCTTTCTTT
CDR3aa: CASSYSFFRTGNTEAFF

v_gene: TRBV6-1
d_gene: .
j_gene: TRBJ2-1
abundance: many
CDR3nt: TGTGCCAGCAGTGGGGGATTTAGCAGGAATGAGCAGTTCTTC
CDR3aa: CASSGGFSRNEQFF

v_gene: TRBV28
d_gene: .
j_gene: TRBJ2-2
abundance: many
CDR3nt: TGTGCCAGCAGAAGGAGGGCGAACACCGGGGAGCTGTTTTTT
CDR3aa: CASRRRANTGELFF

v_gene: TRBV20-1
d_gene: .
j_gene: TRBJ2-5
abundance: few
CDR3nt: TGCAGTGCTACCCGGGGATACCAAGAGACCCAGTACTTC
CDR3aa: CSATRGYQETQYF

v_gene: TRBV7-9
d_gene: TRBD2
j_gene: TRBJ2-1
abundance: .
CDR3nt: TGTGCCAGCAGCTTAGGAGGACTAGCGGGGAGATACAATGAGCAGTTCTTC
CDR3aa: CASSLGGLAGRYNEQFF